A selection of T cell receptor beta chains follows, all from one sample in a study of shared clonotypes between healthy human individuals. Sequenced by immunoSEQ multiplex PCR; TCRdb stores in-frame clones only, minus some. The data show around 1,900,000 clones, around 93% seen once. Sequences were obtained from naive CD8+ T cells from PBMCs. These receptors came from a man in his late teens or twenties in good health. Some clones in this sample may be carry-over from other donors' samples. CDR3s include the opening cysteine and the closing phenylalanine or tryptophan. A D gene is named only where the DNA matches it firmly. Clone size, where shown, is once, few, many, or a class for clones that have expanded.

j_call cdr3_length v_call d_call clone_size cdr3_aa cdr3_nt
TRBJ2-1 15 TRBV5-6 NA NA CASSFGQFSYNEQFF TGTGCCAGCAGCTTTGGGCAGTTCTCCTACAATGAGCAGTTCTTC
TRBJ1-2 15 TRBV27 TRBD1 NA CASNLKGAGGSGYTF TGTGCCAGCAACCTAAAAGGGGCAGGGGGCTCTGGCTACACCTTC
TRBJ2-2 18 TRBV9 TRBD2 NA CASSVPIAGGFGTGELFF TGTGCCAGCAGCGTACCTATAGCGGGAGGGTTTGGCACCGGGGAGCTGTTTTTT
TRBJ2-1 13 TRBV29-1 NA NA CSVLERPYNEQFF TGCAGCGTTTTGGAGAGGCCCTACAATGAGCAGTTCTTC
TRBJ1-1 16 TRBV28 TRBD1 NA CASSLDRGRVSAEAFF TGTGCCAGCAGTCTGGACAGGGGGCGAGTTAGCGCTGAAGCTTTCTTT
TRBJ1-1 15 TRBV9 NA NA CASSGTISGGTEAFF TGTGCCAGCAGCGGAACGATCAGCGGGGGCACTGAAGCTTTCTTT
TRBJ2-1 15 TRBV2 TRBD1 NA CASSEGGGPFNEQFF TGTGCCAGCAGTGAAGGAGGGGGCCCCTTCAATGAGCAGTTCTTC
TRBJ1-2 15 TRBV7-9 TRBD1 NA CASSGDRGLDYGYTF TGTGCCAGCAGCGGGGACAGGGGCCTAGACTATGGCTACACCTTC
TRBJ2-5 17 TRBV28 NA NA CASSLSLAIKTQETQYF TGTGCCAGCAGTTTATCTCTGGCTATTAAGACCCAAGAGACCCAGTACTTC
TRBJ2-7 14 TRBV11-2 NA once CASSLAGVSYEQYF TGTGCCAGCAGCTTAGCCGGGGTCTCCTACGAGCAGTACTTC
TRBJ2-3 14 TRBV7-3 NA NA CASSLSGSTDTQYF TGTGCCAGCAGCTTATCCGGTAGCACAGATACGCAGTATTTT
TRBJ2-7 15 TRBV6-5 TRBD1 NA CASSSETGGSYEQYF TGTGCCAGCAGCTCCGAGACAGGGGGCAGCTACGAGCAGTACTTC
TRBJ2-3 14 TRBV25-1 NA NA CASSRGAGTDTQYF TGTGCCAGCAGTAGGGGGGCCGGGACAGATACGCAGTATTTT
TRBJ2-7 17 TRBV5-8 TRBD1 NA CASSFPSYRGSSYEQYF TGTGCCAGCAGCTTTCCGTCCTACAGGGGGAGCTCCTACGAGCAGTACTTC
TRBJ2-1 18 TRBV5-4 NA NA CASSLGGYLVADYNEQFF TGTGCCAGCAGCTTGGGGGGTTACCTGGTAGCGGACTACAATGAGCAGTTCTTC
TRBJ2-7 16 TRBV4-3 NA NA CASSQDTGTLSYEQYF TGCGCCAGCAGCCAAGACACCGGGACTTTGAGCTACGAGCAGTACTTC
TRBJ2-2 16 TRBV9 NA NA CASSPPGGMNTGELFF TGTGCCAGCAGCCCTCCCGGGGGAATGAACACCGGGGAGCTGTTTTTT
TRBJ1-1 12 TRBV30 NA few CAWSREQAEAFF TGTGCCTGGAGTAGAGAACAGGCTGAAGCTTTCTTT
TRBJ2-3 18 TRBV5-1 TRBD2 NA CASSLERLAGLVTDTQYF TGCGCCAGCAGCTTGGAAAGACTAGCGGGGCTAGTCACAGATACGCAGTATTTT
TRBJ1-1 15 TRBV7-3 NA NA CASSLTGRGATEAFF TGTGCCAGCAGCTTAACGGGCCGGGGGGCCACTGAAGCTTTCTTT
TRBJ1-1 14 TRBV19 NA NA CASTPRGLRTEAFF TGTGCCAGTACCCCTCGGGGTTTACGCACTGAAGCTTTCTTT
TRBJ1-2 13 TRBV11-2 TRBD1 NA CASSRTGLYGYTF TGTGCCAGCAGCAGGACAGGGCTCTATGGCTACACCTTC
TRBJ2-1 19 TRBV7-9 NA NA CASSRTQEITVLRYNEQFF TGTGCCAGCAGCCGCACGCAGGAGATCACCGTCCTACGCTACAATGAGCAGTTCTTC
TRBJ1-2 14 TRBV27 NA NA CASSSALQQAGYTF TGTGCCAGCAGTTCCGCCCTCCAACAGGCTGGCTACACCTTC
TRBJ2-6 18 TRBV7-3 TRBD2 once CASSLVLAGGYGANVLTF TGTGCCAGCAGCTTAGTGTTAGCGGGAGGCTACGGGGCCAACGTCCTGACTTTC
TRBJ2-7 12 TRBV29-1 NA NA CSVYGQYYEQYF TGCAGCGTCTACGGACAGTACTACGAGCAGTACTTC
TRBJ1-5 16 TRBV27 TRBD1 NA CASSSQGTGGLQPQHF TGTGCCAGCAGTTCTCAAGGGACAGGGGGATTACAGCCCCAGCATTTT
TRBJ2-1 13 TRBV4-1 NA NA CASSQTQGYEQFF TGCGCCAGCAGCCAAACCCAGGGCTATGAGCAGTTCTTC
TRBJ1-2 15 TRBV9 TRBD1 NA CASSVEPGQLYGYTF TGTGCCAGCAGCGTTGAACCGGGACAGCTCTATGGCTACACCTTC